Presented here are 17 T cell receptor beta chains from one specimen sequenced in a study of T cell changes during pregnancy in multiple sclerosis. Here immunoSEQ multiplex PCR was the method, and the copy in TCRdb shows in-frame clones only, minus some. Of about 76,000 clones in the sample, about 95% are singletons; the top ten hold about 0.6%. Material: peripheral blood, obtained in the third trimester of pregnancy. These receptors came from a female donor with multiple sclerosis, enrolled in a pregnancy study.

This chain uses TRBV5-5 with TRBJ1-6, with 8 bases lining up with TRBD1. J was trimmed by 9 bases and V by 1 base; bases with no gene match: 12. CDR3 length: 17 amino acids. The germline gives CDR1 SGHKS, CDR2 YYEKEE (reference sequence). This CDR3 reads CASSLSTTRGPGSPLHF. The CDR3 region has the DNA TGTGCCAGCAGCTTGAGTACCACCAGGGGGCCAGGTTCACCCCTCCACTTT.

The chain is built from TRBV6-1 and TRBJ1-4; D gene ambiguous. Germline V gene sequence: CDR1 MNHNS, CDR2 SASEGT. This CDR3 contains 14 residues. The V and J ends lost 2 bases and 4 bases respectively, with 8 bases between them. For the CDR3, the DNA is TGTGCCAGCAGTGAATACGGTCTTAATGAAAAACTGTTTTTT. Translated, it gives CASSEYGLNEKLFF.

This chain links TRBV7-6 with TRBJ2-5; 7 bases line up with TRBD2. J was trimmed by 2 bases and V by 1 base; bases with no gene match: 4. CDR3 size: 15 residues. Germline V gene data show CDR1 as SGHVS and CDR2 as FNYEAQ. The CDR3 nucleotides are TGTGCCAGCAGCTTAGACGGCGGGGGACAAGAGACCCAGTACTTC. It yields the protein CASSLDGGGQETQYF.

J is TRBJ2-1 and V is TRBV4-3; 10 nucleotides align to TRBD2. There are 17 residues in the CDR3. J gave up 9 bases and V 2 bases, and 13 bases lay outside the gene matches. Germline values: CDR1 LGHNA, CDR2 YSLEER. Here the CDR3 DNA reads TGCGCCAGCAGCCAATCAGGGGCCCAGCGGGGGGGCGGTGAGCAGTTCTTC. It encodes CASSQSGAQRGGGEQFF.

The chain recombines TRBV4-3 with TRBJ1-1; no clear D gene. Germline CDR1 LGHNA, CDR2 YSLEER. Trimming removed 4 bases from V and 2 bases from J, with 14 bases in between. This CDR3 has 15 residues. The CDR3 nucleotides are TGCGCCAGCAGCCTCCAAGTTCAGGAAAACACTGAAGCTTTCTTT. Protein product: CASSLQVQENTEAFF.

As for this clone: One end of the junction fails to match germline, which may point to a read error. V gene TRBV7-7 combines with J gene TRBJ2-7, with 11 bases matching TRBD2. The CDR3 sequence is 15 residues long. The germline V gene has CDR1 SSHAT and CDR2 FNYEAQ (reference sequence). The CDR3 protein is CASSPLAGAYYEQYF. The CDR3 DNA sequence: TGTGCTAGCAGCCCACTAGCGGGGGCCTACTACGAGCAGTACTTC.

In its sample, this clone was seen once. This chain uses TRBV29-1 with TRBJ2-7; D gene ambiguous. The germline CDR1 and CDR2 sequences are SQVTM and ANQGSEA. V was clipped by 7 bases and J by 1 base, with 14 bases between them. The CDR3 length is 13 residues. In nucleotides, the CDR3 is TGCAGCGCCATAAAACCTAATTCCTACGAGCAGTACTTC. Translation gives CSAIKPNSYEQYF.

The chain employs TRBV2 and TRBJ1-2; 11 bases agree with TRBD1. Germline V gene data show CDR1 as SNHLY and CDR2 as FYNNEI. J was trimmed by 1 base and V by 6 bases; bases with no gene match: 1. This CDR3 has 14 residues. CDR3 nucleotides: TGTGCCAGCAGGGGACAGGGGGATAACTATGGCTACACCTTC. Its protein product is CASRGQGDNYGYTF. The full variable domain, rest sourced from reference TRBV2 and TRBJ1-2, is EPEVTQTPSHQVTQMGQEVILRCVPISNHLYFYWYRQILGQKVEFLVSFYNNEISEKSEIFDDQFSVERPDGSNFTLKIRSTKLEDSAMYFCASRGQGDNYGYTFGSGTRLTVV.

The chain couples TRBV13 to TRBJ2-3, with 9 positions matching TRBD2. Losses at the gene ends were 6 bases for V and 5 bases for J; bases not matched to a gene: 9. The CDR3 extends over 15 amino acids. In germline, CDR1 is PRHDT, CDR2 FYEKMQ (reference sequence). The DNA of the CDR3 is TGTGCCAGCAGTGGATTAGCGGGGGAAATAGATACGCAGTATTTT. It codes for CASSGLAGEIDTQYF.

The genes are TRBV7-2 and TRBJ2-5; D is unresolved. Germline V gives CDR1 SGHTA, CDR2 FQGNSA. Trimming took 1 base from V and 0 from J, leaving 9 bases between them. The CDR3 totals 15 residues. As DNA, the CDR3 is TGTGCCAGCAGCTTAGTTCTCCCCCACCAAGAGACCCAGTACTTC. Protein: CASSLVLPHQETQYF. The complete variable domain, with remaining parts taken from reference TRBV7-2 and TRBJ2-5, reads GAGVSQSPSNKVTEKGKDVELRCDPISGHTALYWYRQSLGQGLEFLIYFQGNSAPDKSGLPSDRFSAERTGGSVSTLTIQRTQQEDSAVYLCASSLVLPHQETQYFGPGTRLLVL.

The chain employs TRBV27 and TRBJ2-1; D is unclear. CDR3 size: 12 residues. Trimming stripped 6 bases from V and 4 bases from J, with 7 bases between. The germline V gene encodes CDR1 MNHEY and CDR2 SMNVEV (reference sequence). CDR3 DNA sequence: TGTGCCAGCAGCACAGCTTACAATGAGCAGTTCTTC. Its translation is CASSTAYNEQFF.

The chain employs TRBV6-1 and TRBJ1-5, with D hard to call. V was cut by 0 bases and J by 2 bases, with 5 bases left in between. Germline loops: CDR1 MNHNS, CDR2 SASEGT. The CDR3 covers 14 residues. CDR3 amino acids: CASSEALRNQPQHF. CDR3 in DNA: TGTGCCAGCAGTGAAGCCCTCCGCAATCAGCCCCAGCATTTT.

The V and J genes are TRBV19 and TRBJ2-7; 10 nucleotides line up with TRBD1. V lost 8 bases and J lost 2; bases outside the gene matches: 9. From germline, CDR1 is LNHDA and CDR2 SQIVND (reference sequence). This CDR3 has 15 amino acids. CDR3 region: CASEDRGSGTYEQYF. The CDR3, as DNA: TGTGCCAGTGAGGACAGGGGGAGTGGGACCTACGAGCAGTACTTC.

V usage is TRBV5-1 and J usage is TRBJ1-3; D unresolved. V was clipped by 2 bases and J by 0 bases, with 15 bases between them. Looked up from germline, CDR1 is SGHRS and CDR2 is YFSETQ. The CDR3 totals 17 residues. The CDR3 nucleotides are TGCGCCAGCAGCTTAGGGAGGACTTTTCTCTCTGGAAACACCATATATTTT. Translated, it gives CASSLGRTFLSGNTIYF.

This clone was picked up one time. The chain joins TRBV5-8 to TRBJ1-5; D is unclear. V was shortened by 1 base and J by 8 bases, with 16 bases between the two germline ends. From germline, CDR1 is SGHTS and CDR2 YDEGEE. This CDR3 is 15 amino acids long. The CDR3 sequence is CASSLSGAPEEPQHF. Written as DNA, the CDR3 is TGTGCCAGCAGCTTGTCAGGCGCCCCTGAAGAGCCCCAGCATTTT.

J is TRBJ1-1 and V is TRBV5-1; D is uncertain. Trimming removed 3 bases at V and 10 bases at J, with 10 bases between. CDR1 and CDR2 (germline): SGHRS, YFSETQ. This CDR3 has 11 residues. DNA of the CDR3: TGCGCCAGCAGCTCCGCCCGGGGAGCTTTCTTT. The encoded protein is CASSSARGAFF.

V usage is TRBV9 and J usage is TRBJ1-6; no firm D call. The CDR3 loop spans 16 amino acids. Germline V gives CDR1 SGDLS, CDR2 YYNGEE. Between the trimmed V and J ends, which lost 3 bases and 7 bases, there was a span of 17 bases. Written as DNA, the CDR3 is TGTGCCAGCAGCGAGGCCCCGGGAACGGGAAATTCACCCCTCCACTTT. This encodes CASSEAPGTGNSPLHF. Complete variable domain (other parts from reference TRBV9 and TRBJ1-6): DSGVTQTPKHLITATGQRVTLRCSPRSGDLSVYWYQQSLDQGLQFLIQYYNGEERAKGNILERFSAQQFPDLHSELNLSSLELGDSALYFCASSEAPGTGNSPLHFGNGTRLTVT.